This T cell receptor (beta chain) is from a study of T cell repertoires in cytomegalovirus infection. Whole-study context: It was recently identified HLA-C-restricted and well-studied HLA-B-restricted CMV epitopes that the study used. CMV infection plus the matching HLA type was flagged by public TCR beta signatures. Study results and limitations: Cumulative public TCR beta family frequency identified CMV carriers with the relevant HLA. Dominating the ex vivo response were HLA-C-restricted CMV-specific TCR beta clonotypes.

V shed 6 bases, J shed 2 bases, and the junction held 4 bases outside the gene matches. The CDR3 consists of 13 residues. Germline CDR1 SGHKS, CDR2 YYEKEE (reference sequence). To note about this clonotype: Its cognate antigen is unknown.

TCRdb fed the reads into MiXCR, producing one record per CDR3 protein. The table includes about 110,000 distinct CDR3 sequences, less than 55% detected once. This receptor was taken from a human donor in good health (CMV status not recorded). Some clones in this sample may be carry-over from other donors' samples. Source: CD8+ T cells from cultured PBMCs, taken from culture after CMV antigen stimulation. V is TRBV5-5 and J is TRBJ2-5; 7 bases map to TRBD1. The CDR3 DNA sequence: TGTGCCAGCAACGTGGGACAGCAAGAGACCCAGTACTTC. Translated: CASNVGQQETQYF.